The sequence of this T cell receptor beta chain was determined in a study of blood T cells in healthy people across ages (dated by TCRdb to the mid-2010s). Regarding the study in general: In model experiments, template switching captured roughly one uniquely barcoded TCR beta cDNA molecule for every two T cells. The study measured age-related changes in TCR beta repertoire diversity using deep sequencing normalized with unique cDNA molecular identifiers. Donors were grouped into four age groups: young (average 16 years), middle-aged (39), aged (roughly 67) and long-lived (82). Donors of different ages were randomly distributed across sequencing lanes to avoid experimental bias. The study analyzed two additional independent replicas of 1 million unique cDNA reads from the same blood draw for two donors, one aged 18 to 30 and one aged 80 or older.

With regard to this clonotype: Its antigen is currently not known. This CDR3 is missing its conserved last phenylalanine or tryptophan, likely due to a read error.

Libraries were made using 5' RACE. Sequencer: Illumina HiSeq 2500. A second PCR of roughly 7 to 11 cycles was performed with a sample-barcoded 5' primer and a J-beta primer mix. Each TCR beta cDNA molecule received a unique molecular identifier from a template-switch 5' adaptor carrying 12 random nucleotides. Each sample yielded at least 2.5 million CDR3-containing paired-end reads. All of the RNA was converted into first-strand cDNA using the Mint cDNA synthesis kit, with a TRBC-specific oligonucleotide serving as the primer. After uracil-DNA glycosylase treatment, a first 18-cycle PCR used universal primers M1SS and BC2_uni_R on all cDNA. In the original analysis: For normalization, 1 million high-quality reads were randomly selected from each sample, with every read carrying a distinct molecular identifier. Reads with shared molecular identifiers were discarded instead of being binned into consensus sequences. CDR3 identification, clonotype clustering and error correction used MiTCR with a Q25 quality threshold and the strictest error-elimination algorithm. A nonparametric unseen species model with Euler transformation was used to estimate lower-bound total TCR beta diversity. TCRdb redid the processing of the public reads, applying fastp at Q25 and MiXCR, and retained in-frame beta chains. CDR3 protein sequences are deduplicated, and each keeps its most common genes and DNA. TCRdb, not the original authors, processed these V and J calls. The sample has about 290,000 distinct CDR3 sequences on record, about 25% of them singletons. The ten largest clones take up 29% of the sample.

CDR1 and CDR2 (SGHTA, FQGTGA) derive from the germline V gene. Trimming accounts for 1 base at V and 6 bases at J, while the number of junction bases matched to no gene is 4. Ends included, the CDR3 has 15 residues. The DNA shown is the 45-base CDR3, in frame from base 1. Donors were 40 or so systemically healthy Caucasian individuals from Russia aged about 6 to 100 years. Approximately 9.7 milliliters of peripheral blood were drawn from each donor into EDTA-treated Vacutainer tubes. Ficoll-Paque density-gradient centrifugation was used to isolate PBMCs, with at least 6.5 million per sample. Total RNA, at least 6 micrograms per sample, was extracted from PBMCs with Trizol reagent. Naive CD45RAhigh/CD27high T cell percentages were measured by flow cytometry on a PBMC aliquot from every donor. Overall study results and their limits: Total diversity estimates from one million sequenced T cells were considered lower bounds and underestimates. The percentage of naive T cells measured by flow cytometry correlated strongly with observed TCR beta diversity. Because donor CMV infection status was unknown, age-related changes in expanded clonotypes were potentially confounded. Compared with the aged group, the long-lived group had more naive CD4+ T cells, fewer expanded clones and increased TCR diversity, a pattern suggesting age selection. Because profiling used bulk unsorted PBMCs, naive and antigen-experienced compartments could not be compared conclusively. Observed TCR beta diversity per million T cells fell roughly linearly with age, and a significant reduction was already apparent by age around 40.

Here the chain combines TRBV7-3 and TRBJ2-5, with 11 central nucleotides matching TRBD1. The sequence was obtained from a woman in her seventies in good health. Sample: blood. The CDR3 protein is CASSLSGTGGKTQYS. The DNA is TGTGCCAGCAGCTTAAGCGGGACAGGGGGAAAGACCCAGTACTCC.